This T cell receptor beta chain emerged from a study of Graves' ophthalmopathy and Graves' hyperthyroidism (dated by TCRdb to the late 2010s). Notes on the research overall: Hyperthyroidism was defined as stable when no progression to ophthalmopathy occurred within 18 months of follow-up. TCR beta repertoire signatures were used to distinguish Graves' ophthalmopathy from Graves' hyperthyroidism and to predict progression to ophthalmopathy. In total, 135 blood samples were TCR-sequenced: some 43 ophthalmopathy, roughly 80 hyperthyroidism and about 17 hyperthyroidism-to-ophthalmopathy patients. A discovery set of 100 patients (43 ophthalmopathy, some 58 stable hyperthyroidism) was enrolled to explore V-J signatures distinguishing ophthalmopathy from hyperthyroidism. An independent validation cohort was composed of around 19 hyperthyroidism patients and around 16 patients who later progressed from hyperthyroidism to ophthalmopathy. In roughly 6 hyperthyroidism patients, T-cell repertoires of thyroid tissue and blood were compared. Following sample collection, hyperthyroidism patients were given methimazole at a starting dose of 30 mg daily, and ophthalmopathy patients were given high-dose intravenous methylprednisolone.

For repertoire sequencing, TCR beta CDR3 regions were amplified from RNA transcripts. HTBI primers and the Qiagen OneStep RT-PCR kit were used in a first-round RT-PCR, which was followed by a second-round multiplex PCR, size selection and purification. Libraries were sequenced paired-end with 100 bp reads on an Illumina HiSeq2000. Processing in the source paper ran as follows. SOAPnuke was used to process the reads, throwing out any read that had adapters, had uncalled bases, had a mean Phred below 15, or lacked an exact constant-primer or identifier match. COPE v1.2.5 was used to merge high-quality paired reads. Each unique nucleotide sequence was defined as a clonotype, and clonotypes were aligned to IMGT TRB V, D and J references with MiTCR v1.1. The analysis was limited to V-J combinations with a frequency above 0.0001, which together covered approximately 99% of repertoires. A TCR clonal expansion and chaos score per V-J combination was defined as the ratio of F50 clonal expansion to chaos observed in the TCRdist matrix. Welch's t-statistics and random forest were used to narrow the features down to approximately 13 V-J combinations, which were then fed into a naive Bayes classifier. The similarity between thyroid and blood repertoires was quantified using the Morisita-Horn index. Starting from the raw public reads, TCRdb applied fastp trimming at Q25, assembled clones with MiXCR and retained in-frame beta chains. Each CDR3 protein appears once, grouped with its most common genes and DNA. TCRdb's processing, not the authors' own work, is the source of the V and J calls. The sample records approximately 1.2 million distinct CDR3 sequences, roughly two fifths of which are singletons. The top ten clonotypes cover roughly 10% of the sample.

Remarks on this clonotype: Which antigen it targets is not known. The sample holds no much larger clone one base away, and base qualities are not on file.

The research as a whole found: Most expanded thyroid clonotypes with frequency above 0.001 were also detected in blood, suggesting blood repertoires may reflect the thyroid immune response. In validation, the model predicted ophthalmopathy progression with 70.59% sensitivity and around 72% specificity; 12 predicted patients were CT-confirmed with GO in a median of about 6.1 months. In cross-validation, the 13-signature model distinguished ophthalmopathy from stable hyperthyroidism with 85% to 90% sensitivity and almost 83% specificity, and in the test set the corresponding values were roughly 80% and 76%. Sample size was not predetermined statistically, and investigators were not blinded to group allocation.

Hyperthyroidism patients were newly diagnosed, were aged 18 to 65 years, and had a disease duration under 2 months. Patients with other autoimmune diseases, uncontrolled infections, pregnancy or lactation were excluded. Diagnosis relied on clinical symptoms, serum thyroxine, TRAb, thyroid ultrasound and orbital computed tomography. Total RNA was extracted with Trizol reagent and quality-checked on an Agilent 2100 Bioanalyzer. V is pared back by 5 bases and J by 1 base, with 15 bases lying between the germline termini. The CDR3, cysteine through phenylalanine, is 15 amino acids long. Here the CDR3 DNA is all that survives: 45 bases in frame from base 1. Sequences SGHNT (CDR1) and YYREEE (CDR2) are obtained from the germline V gene (reference sequence).

The receptor comes from an adult man with Graves' hyperthyroidism. The chain uses TRBV5-4 and TRBJ1-1; the D segment cannot be called with confidence. Sequenced: peripheral blood or thyroid tissue (not recorded which). This receptor has the CDR3 CASSLTAQANTEAFF. The DNA reads TGTGCCAGCAGTTTAACGGCGCAGGCGAACACTGAAGCTTTCTTT.